The rows below give T cell receptor beta chains drawn from one sample of a study of cytomegalovirus exposure and HLA in healthy donors. The data were produced by immunoSEQ multiplex PCR, yet TCRdb's version contains in-frame clones alone and is incomplete. Recorded here are 200,000 to 250,000 clones; the top ten clones represent 0.75% to 1%. Sequences were obtained from PBMCs. These receptors originate from a young woman in good health and CMV-seropositive. Each CDR3 is given with its conserved first and last residue. The D gene is left open where the match is weak.

>TRBV5-1|-|TRBJ2-2
CASHQGLGTGELFF
TGCGCCAGCCACCAGGGGTTGGGGACCGGGGAGCTGTTTTTT
>TRBV5-4|TRBD1|TRBJ2-3
CASSFTGGLTDTQYF
TGTGCCAGCAGCTTTACAGGGGGCCTCACAGATACGCAGTATTTT
>TRBV5-6|TRBD1|TRBJ1-6
CASSVDRGYNSPLHF
TGTGCCAGCAGCGTGGACAGGGGGTATAATTCACCCCTCCACTTT
>TRBV6-1|-|TRBJ1-2
CASDWFRGNGYTF
TGTGCCAGCGACTGGTTTCGAGGGAATGGCTACACCTTC
>TRBV6-5|-|TRBJ1-2
CASSPGTPRGYGYTF
TGTGCCAGCAGTCCCGGGACACCAAGAGGCTATGGCTACACCTTC
>TRBV11-2|-|TRBJ2-7
CASSLPRGVQRLWYEQYF
TGTGCCAGCAGCTTACCCAGGGGGGTCCAGCGCCTTTGGTACGAGCAGTACTTC
>TRBV11-2|-|TRBJ1-2
CASSSLRGYGYTF
TGTGCCAGCAGCTCCCTCCGGGGGTATGGCTACACCTTC
>TRBV9|-|TRBJ2-7
CASSPGWSGGYEQYF
TGTGCCAGCAGCCCCGGATGGAGCGGAGGCTACGAGCAGTACTTC
>TRBV12-5|-|TRBJ1-2
CASGLVVGRPGGYTF
TGTGCTAGTGGTTTGGTAGTGGGGCGGCCGGGCGGCTACACCTTC
>TRBV11-2|TRBD1|TRBJ1-1
CASSSTGDLTEAFF
TGTGCCAGCAGCTCAACAGGGGACCTCACTGAAGCTTTCTTT
>TRBV6-1|TRBD1|TRBJ1-1
CASSEDRVRTEAFF
TGTGCCAGCAGTGAGGACAGGGTGCGCACTGAAGCTTTCTTT
>TRBV9|TRBD1|TRBJ1-1
CASSVSSQGGTEAFF
TGTGCCAGCAGCGTAAGTAGCCAGGGGGGAACTGAAGCTTTCTTT
>TRBV28|-|TRBJ1-2
CASISPWTAYGYTF
TGTGCCAGCATAAGCCCCTGGACTGCCTATGGCTACACCTTC
>TRBV5-5|-|TRBJ2-2
CASSWGVTGELFF
TGTGCCAGCAGCTGGGGGGTGACCGGGGAGCTGTTTTTT
>TRBV2|TRBD2|TRBJ2-1
CASTRAAGVYNEQFF
TGTGCCAGCACTCGGGCCGCGGGGGTCTACAATGAGCAGTTCTTC
>TRBV9|TRBD2|TRBJ2-1
CASSVTSGSEQFF
TGTGCCAGCAGCGTGACTAGCGGGAGTGAGCAGTTCTTC
>TRBV7-2|-|TRBJ2-7
CASSSSRQFSYEQYF
TGTGCCAGCAGCTCCAGCCGACAGTTCTCCTACGAGCAGTACTTC
>TRBV18|TRBD1|TRBJ2-7
CASSPLTGSTSNEQYF
TGTGCCAGCTCACCGTTGACAGGGTCTACCTCCAACGAGCAGTACTTC